One sample yielded the 2 T cell receptor beta chains listed below, sequenced in a study of blood T cell repertoires in COVID-19. The assay was immunoSEQ multiplex PCR, and TCRdb's table has in-frame clones only and misses some. This sample has approximately 42,000 clones; roughly 73% occur once, and the top ten carry roughly two thirds. Input material: peripheral blood. The receptors originated from a man older than 75 with acute or convalescent COVID-19.

J is TRBJ2-4 and V is TRBV14; tentatively, D is TRBD1 (6 bases). With 6 bases removed from V and 3 bases from J, the gap between germline ends came to 24 bases. The germline gives CDR1 SGHDN, CDR2 FVKESK. The CDR3 is made up of 18 amino acids. CDR3 coding DNA: TGTGCCAGCAGACCTAATACACAGGGCTTTGAGGACAAAAACATTCAGTACTTC. The encoded protein is CASRPNTQGFEDKNIQYF.

V usage is TRBV6-2 or TRBV6-3 and J usage is TRBJ2-7, with 7 bases matching TRBD2. Germline V gene data show CDR1 as MNHEY and CDR2 as SVGEGT. This CDR3 has 14 residues. Losses at the gene ends were 2 bases for V and 3 bases for J; bases not matched to a gene: 4. CDR3 nucleotide sequence: TGTGCCAGCAGTTACGGGCTAGCGGTCTACGAGCAGTACTTC. This sequence encodes CASSYGLAVYEQYF.